At least ten counts were recorded for the clone carrying this T cell receptor beta chain. Its antigen is unidentified. TCRdb ran MiXCR on the 5' RACE reads and lists one entry per CDR3 protein. The sample includes over 250,000 distinct CDR3 sequences, 4.1% of them seen just once. The data belong to a study of T cells after yellow fever vaccination. Whole-study context: Low-cell-number fractions underwent preparation using SMART-Seq v4 Ultra Low Input.

Looked up from germline, CDR1 is SGHTA and CDR2 is FQGNSA. The germline V and J ends were trimmed by 0 bases and 6 bases, with 12 bases remaining between them. CDR3 length equals 15 residues. Study outcomes and limitations: At under 98% for CD4 and almost 90% for CD8, most primary-vaccination clones showed up again after the booster.

The chain employs TRBV7-2 and TRBJ1-5, with D tentatively TRBD1 (6 bases). The receptor comes from a man aged 18 to 35 who received the YFV17D yellow fever vaccine. The starting material was PBMCs, obtained 5 days after the yellow fever booster vaccination. The CDR3 DNA sequence: TGTGCCAGCAGCTTAGCGGGGGGCGCCGGTCAGCCCCAGCATTTT. Its translation is CASSLAGGAGQPQHF.